This TCR beta chain was captured by sequencing in a study of blood T cell repertoires in COVID-19. Background on the study: Both acute and convalescent COVID-19 samples were obtained from the United States, Italy and Spain. T cells, B-cell-depleted T cells, or PBMCs provided the cDNA or gDNA that served as material.

CDR1 and CDR2 (germline): SGHDT, YYEEEE. The CDR3 is 14 amino acids. V gave up 4 bases and J gave up 6 bases; unmatched junction bases: 7. Original data processing: Reference gene primer amplification gave nucleated cell count estimates. The assay was immunoSEQ multiplex PCR, and TCRdb's table has in-frame clones only and misses some. V and J calls and clone size are copied from that table; D and trimming were computed from the DNA. The repertoire has 100,000 to 150,000 clones, less than 75% of them found once; the top ten carry 0.65% to 0.95%. The sequence derives from a human donor with acute or convalescent COVID-19. The donor label of this sample is uncertain. V usage is TRBV5-6 and J usage is TRBJ2-7; TRBD1 agrees at 10 bases. Input material: peripheral blood. CDR3 sequence (DNA): TGTGCCAGCAGCAGGGACAGGGGATTTGGCGAGCAGTACGTC. Protein sequence: CASSRDRGFGEQYV.